These 27 T cell receptor beta chains were all obtained from the same sample, sequenced in a study of OX40 agonist ivuxolimab in advanced cancers. TCRdb keeps only in-frame clones here, not all; method: immunoSEQ multiplex PCR. This sample has tens of thousands of clones, with approximately 92% found just once. Sample: CD4+ or CD8+ T cells sorted from blood, taken in a trial of the OX40 agonist ivuxolimab. Receptor source: an adult with an advanced solid tumor such as melanoma, head and neck, liver or kidney cancer.

This chain links TRBV7-8 with TRBJ1-1; D remains ambiguous. V dropped 5 bases and J dropped 3 bases, with 13 bases sitting between them. The CDR3 is 14 residues long. The germline gives CDR1 SGHVS, CDR2 FQNEAQ. CDR3 loop: CASSPWSGYTEAFF. The DNA for the CDR3 is TGTGCCAGCAGCCCCTGGTCGGGGTACACTGAAGCTTTCTTT.

The V and J genes are TRBV19 and TRBJ2-2; D not certain. Trimming stripped 4 bases from V and 4 bases from J, with 10 bases between. The germline gives CDR1 LNHDA, CDR2 SQIVND (reference sequence). CDR3 size: 14 residues. CDR3 in amino acids: CASSTWRITGELFF. The CDR3 DNA is TGTGCCAGTAGTACCTGGCGGATCACCGGGGAGCTGTTTTTT.

V is TRBV5-1 and J is TRBJ2-3; 10 nucleotides agree with TRBD2. Trimming took 4 bases from V and 4 from J; bases not matched to a gene: 3. CDR1 and CDR2 from the germline V gene are SGHRS and YFSETQ. The CDR3 is made up of 14 amino acids. CDR3 sequence: CASSRSGGADTQYF. The CDR3 nucleotides are TGCGCCAGCAGCAGGAGCGGGGGGGCAGATACGCAGTATTTT.

V and J are TRBV5-1 and TRBJ2-5, with TRBD1 matching over 9 bases. The last part of the DNA fits TRBJ2-7 better; the J call may be wrong. Germline V gene sequence: CDR1 SGHRS, CDR2 YFSETQ. CDR3 length equals 16 residues. CDR3 DNA: TGCGCCAGCAGCTTGGCGGGACAGGGCGTCGGCTACGAGCAGTACTTC. Amino acids: CASSLAGQGVGYEQYF.

CDR3 sequence reads: CASSLGGYGYTF. DNA for the CDR3: TGTGCCAGCAGCTTAGGGGGGTATGGCTACACCTTC. This sequence joins TRBV7-9 and TRBJ1-2, with a possible D match to TRBD1 (5 bases). The CDR3 loop spans 12 amino acids. Trimming stripped 1 base from V and 5 bases from J, with 5 bases between. Per germline, CDR1 SEHNR and CDR2 FQNEAQ (reference sequence).

In the case of this clone: A much larger clone sits a single nucleotide away, making a read error possible. V is TRBV5-6 and J is TRBJ1-5; D is unclear. The CDR3 is 14 amino acids. The germline CDR1 and CDR2 sequences are SGHDT and YYEEEE. Deletions cut 0 bases from V and 2 bases from J, with 6 bases between. DNA of the CDR3: TGTGCCAGCAGCTTGGACGGGGGCAATCAGCCCCAGCATTTT. It encodes CASSLDGGNQPQHF.

The chain carries TRBV11-3 and TRBJ1-1; 8 bases map to TRBD1. The ends lost 3 bases at V and 5 bases at J; junction bases unmatched: 5. The germline V gene encodes CDR1 SGHNT and CDR2 YENEEA. The CDR3 runs 14 residues. The CDR3 nucleotides are TGTGCCAGCAGCTTCCGGACAGGGTCTACTGAAGCTTTCTTT. Its translation is CASSFRTGSTEAFF.

V gene TRBV6-5 combines with J gene TRBJ1-2; the D gene is possibly TRBD1 (5 bases). The length of the CDR3 is 12 residues. V lost 5 bases to trimming and J lost 7 bases, with 11 bases between them. Germline CDR1 MNHEY, CDR2 SVGAGI. The CDR3 reads CASSALGAGYTF. The DNA for the CDR3 is TGTGCCAGCAGTGCTTTAGGGGCTGGCTACACCTTC.

This clone was counted many times. The rearrangement links TRBV4-1 to TRBJ2-4; 7 bases align to TRBD2. The germline CDR1 and CDR2 sequences are MGHRA and YSYEKL. Germline trimming cut 0 bases from V and 10 bases from J; bases unmatched to any gene: 18. This CDR3 contains 18 residues. CDR3 sequence: CASSQDGLREGSRRIQYF. The CDR3, as DNA: TGCGCCAGCAGCCAAGACGGGCTGAGGGAGGGGAGTCGCCGGATTCAGTACTTC.

The V and J genes are TRBV10-3 and TRBJ2-1; D is possibly TRBD2 (5 bases). The germline V gene encodes CDR1 ENHRY and CDR2 SYGVKD. This CDR3 has 17 residues. V was pared by 4 bases and J by 6 bases, with 22 bases between. The CDR3 nucleotides read TGTGCCATCAGTGGTAGAGATCGGACTCCCTACCGCAATGAGCAGTTCTTC. It is translated as CAISGRDRTPYRNEQFF.

The V and J genes are TRBV12-5 and TRBJ2-5; 7 bases match TRBD2. This CDR3 spans 14 amino acids. CDR1 and CDR2 (germline): LGHNT, FRNRAP. The V segment lost 5 bases and the J segment 7 bases; nucleotides outside the gene matches: 10. CDR3 nucleotide sequence: TGTGCTAGTGGTCCTAGCGGATCGGAAGGGACCCAGTACTTC. Amino acid sequence: CASGPSGSEGTQYF.

The rearrangement joins TRBV7-2 to TRBJ2-5; TRBD2 aligns across 13 bases. V lost 5 bases to trimming and J lost 4 bases; unmatched junction nucleotides: 10. This CDR3 has 17 amino acids. Per germline, CDR1 SGHTA and CDR2 FQGNSA. CDR3 in DNA: TGTGCCAGCAGCCCATGGACTAGCGGGAGATGGGTAGAGACCCAGTACTTC. Translated: CASSPWTSGRWVETQYF.

The chain carries TRBV14 and TRBJ2-2, with 7 bases aligning to TRBD2. The CDR3 is made up of 16 amino acids. V trimming: 4 bases; J trimming: 4 bases; junction bases outside the gene matches: 9. Germline V gene data show CDR1 as SGHDN and CDR2 as FVKESK. DNA for the CDR3: TGTGCCAGCAGCCCGATGGGAGGGACGATCACCGGGGAGCTGTTTTTT. The encoded protein is CASSPMGGTITGELFF. Looking up the rest from reference TRBV14 and TRBJ2-2 gives the full variable domain: EAGVTQFPSHSVIEKGQTVTLRCDPISGHDNLYWYRRVMGKEIKFLLHFVKESKQDESGMPNNRFLAERTGGTYSTLKVQPAELEDSGVYFCASSPMGGTITGELFFGEGSRLTVL.

This chain links TRBV18 with TRBJ2-5; D may be TRBD1 or TRBD2 (5 bases each). The CDR3 is 13 residues long. With 5 bases removed from V and 5 bases from J, the gap between germline ends came to 12 bases. Germline loops: CDR1 KGHSH, CDR2 LQKENI. CDR3: CASSSGTGETQYF. The CDR3, as DNA: TGTGCCAGCTCATCAGGGACGGGTGAGACCCAGTACTTC.

This chain joins TRBV19 and TRBJ2-2, with D possibly TRBD2 on 5 matching bases. V was trimmed by 1 base and J by 4 bases, leaving 10 bases between them. This CDR3 is built from 15 residues. CDR1 is LNHDA, CDR2 SQIVND, per germline (reference sequence). CDR3 coding DNA: TGTGCCAGTAGTATAGGCGGAGGTGGCACCGGGGAGCTGTTTTTT. Its protein product is CASSIGGGGTGELFF. The entire variable domain, with the rest obtained from reference TRBV19 and TRBJ2-2, is as follows: DGGITQSPKYLFRKEGQNVTLSCEQNLNHDAMYWYRQDPGQGLRLIYYSQIVNDFQKGDIAEGYSVSREKKESFPLTVTSAQKNPTAFYLCASSIGGGGTGELFFGEGSRLTVL.

The sample holds a few counts of this clone. CDR3 sequence reads: CAISDLTGTENYGYTF. The CDR3 bases are TGTGCCATCAGTGACCTGACAGGGACTGAGAATTATGGCTACACCTTC. The rearrangement uses TRBV10-3 and TRBJ1-2, with 7 bases matching TRBD1. The V gene's germline CDR1 is ENHRY and CDR2 SYGVKD. This CDR3 comprises 16 residues. Unmatched junction bases numbered 12, after V lost 3 bases and J lost 5 bases.

The V and J genes are TRBV6-5 and TRBJ1-1; D remains ambiguous. Germline V lookup: CDR1 MNHEY, CDR2 SVGAGI. The CDR3 has 12 residues. Trimming took 8 bases from V and 5 from J, leaving 12 bases between them. CDR3 sequence reads: CASYREDTEAFF. CDR3 sequence (DNA): TGTGCCAGCTATCGGGAGGATACTGAAGCTTTCTTT.

CDR3 sequence reads: CASTPGTGGYQPQHF. The CDR3 region has the DNA TGTGCCAGCACCCCTGGGACAGGGGGCTATCAGCCCCAGCATTTT. This chain uses TRBV6-1 with TRBJ1-5, with 12 bases aligning to TRBD1. Germline V CDR1 and CDR2: MNHNS, SASEGT. This CDR3 has 15 residues. J gave up 5 bases and V 7 bases, and 6 bases lay outside the gene matches.

The V and J genes are TRBV2 and TRBJ2-1; maybe TRBD2 (6 bases). V was pared by 2 bases and J by 5 bases, with 10 bases between. This CDR3 comprises 14 residues. Germline CDR1 and CDR2: SNHLY and FYNNEI. The CDR3 protein is CASSERRGHNEQFF. DNA for the CDR3: TGTGCCAGCAGTGAACGGCGGGGCCACAATGAGCAGTTCTTC.

The chain is built from TRBV18 and TRBJ2-3; D remains ambiguous. The V end lost 3 bases, the J end lost 5 bases, and 9 bases lay between the germline ends. Per the germline V gene, CDR1 is KGHSH and CDR2 is LQKENI. There are 13 residues in the CDR3. The CDR3 DNA follows: TGTGCCAGCTCACCTTATGCAGTAGATACGCAGTATTTT. This translates into CASSPYAVDTQYF.

The V gene is TRBV27, the J gene TRBJ2-3, with TRBD1 as a possible D gene (6 bases). In germline, CDR1 is MNHEY, CDR2 SMNVEV (reference sequence). The CDR3 has 13 residues. With 3 bases removed from V and 7 bases from J, the gap between germline ends came to 11 bases. The CDR3 here is CASSFAGVNTQYF. The CDR3 nucleotides read TGTGCCAGCAGTTTTGCAGGGGTGAATACGCAGTATTTT.

This rearrangement joins TRBV4-2 to TRBJ1-2; a possible D gene is TRBD1 (5 bases). V was clipped by 1 base and J by 8 bases, with 20 bases between them. CDR1 LGHNA and CDR2 YNFKEQ come from the germline V gene. The CDR3 sequence is 16 residues long. CDR3 amino acids: CASSQGNRQVWGGYTF. The DNA for the CDR3 is TGTGCCAGCAGCCAAGGGAATCGGCAGGTTTGGGGGGGCTACACCTTC.

V gene TRBV11-2 combines with J gene TRBJ2-3, with D unclear. Germline V gene lookup returns CDR1 SGHAT and CDR2 FQNNGV. CDR3 length: 13 amino acids. V lost 0 bases, J lost 6 bases, and 7 bases lay in between. CDR3 in amino acids: CASSLDRFDTQYF. The CDR3 DNA reads TGTGCCAGCAGCTTAGATAGGTTTGATACGCAGTATTTT.

The chain carries TRBV7-9 and TRBJ1-3; D not certain. Trimming stripped 3 bases from V and 3 bases from J, with 12 bases between. The CDR3 is made up of 15 amino acids. Germline V CDR1 and CDR2: SEHNR, FQNEAQ (reference sequence). CDR3 DNA: TGTGCCAGCAGCTTTGACGGCACCGGTGGAAACACCATATATTTT. Its protein product is CASSFDGTGGNTIYF.

For the CDR3, the DNA is TGTGCCAGCAGCCTGTTGTGGGGTTCTGGGGCCAACGTCCTGACTTTC. This codes for CASSLLWGSGANVLTF. This sequence joins TRBV11-2 and TRBJ2-6; D not certain. Trimming took 5 bases from V and 1 from J, leaving 12 bases between them. CDR3 length: 16 amino acids. The germline V gene encodes CDR1 SGHAT and CDR2 FQNNGV.

The chain has TRBV7-2 and TRBJ2-5; weak D call: TRBD2 (5 bases). Germline CDR1 reads SGHTA; CDR2 reads FQGNSA. The CDR3 length is 13 residues. V lost 4 bases and J 2 bases, leaving 8 bases between the germline ends. CDR3 sequence reads: CASSSRVQETQYF. The CDR3 nucleotides read TGTGCCAGCAGCTCGAGGGTACAAGAGACCCAGTACTTC.

The chain links TRBV21-1 to TRBJ1-5. TRBV21-1 is a pseudogene segment. This CDR3 is built from 17 residues. CDR3 sequence: CASSNPPNEGSNQPQHF. The CDR3 DNA reads as TGTGCCAGCAGCAACCCTCCGAACGAAGGCTCAAATCAGCCCCAGCATTTT.